What follows describes a single T cell receptor beta chain. Sequenced by immunoSEQ multiplex PCR; TCRdb stores in-frame clones only, minus some. Of approximately 9,500 clones in the sample, around 90% were seen once. The data are from a study of blood T cell dynamics during melanoma immunotherapy. In germline, CDR1 is SNHLY, CDR2 FYNNEI. V dropped 2 bases and J dropped 6; count of bases not matched to a gene: 6. The CDR3 totals 14 residues. Time point in this sample: pre-treatment baseline. Patients with prior systemic cancer treatment, concomitant immunosuppressants, or other active malignancies were excluded.

The V call is TRBV2, the J call TRBJ2-5; 7 positions agree with TRBD1. Specimen: blood, collected from a patient treated with checkpoint blockade. The TCR sequence derives from a human donor with melanoma. The CDR3 protein is CASSEYRGSKTQYF. The CDR3 DNA reads TGTGCCAGCAGTGAATACAGGGGATCAAAGACCCAGTACTTC.